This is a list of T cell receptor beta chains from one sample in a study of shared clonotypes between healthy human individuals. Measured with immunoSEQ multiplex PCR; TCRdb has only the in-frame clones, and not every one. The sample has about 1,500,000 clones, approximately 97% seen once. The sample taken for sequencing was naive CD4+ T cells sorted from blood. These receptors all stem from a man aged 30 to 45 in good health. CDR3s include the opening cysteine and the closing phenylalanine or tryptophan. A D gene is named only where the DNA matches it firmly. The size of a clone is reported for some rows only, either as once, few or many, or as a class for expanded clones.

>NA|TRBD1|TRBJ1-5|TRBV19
TGTGCCAGTAGTTTCCGGACAGGCCATCGGCCCCAGCATTTT
CASSFRTGHRPQHF
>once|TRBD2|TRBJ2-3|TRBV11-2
TGTGCCAGCACAAAACTAGCGGGAGTCGTCTCCGATACGCAGTATTTT
CASTKLAGVVSDTQYF
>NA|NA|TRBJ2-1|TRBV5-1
TGCGCCAGCAGCTTGGGAACAGGAGGACTTATTTCCTACAATGAGCAGTTCTTC
CASSLGTGGLISYNEQFF
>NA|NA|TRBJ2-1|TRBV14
TGTGCCAGATACCGGGACCTAAACCTCTTC
CARYRDLNLF
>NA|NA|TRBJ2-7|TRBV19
TGTGCCAGTAGTATGGGCAGGACCACCTACGAGCAGTACTTC
CASSMGRTTYEQYF
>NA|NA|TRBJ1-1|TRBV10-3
TGTGCCATCAGTGGCGACTTAGGTCGGGCGGCTTTCTTT
CAISGDLGRAAFF
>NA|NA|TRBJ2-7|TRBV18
TGTGCCAGCTCACCACGGCGGGACCCCTCCGAGCAGTACTTC
CASSPRRDPSEQYF
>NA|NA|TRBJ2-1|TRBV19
TGTGCCAGTTCGAAACTAGCCCTCTCCTACAATGAGCAGTTCTTC
CASSKLALSYNEQFF
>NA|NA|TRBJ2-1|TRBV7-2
TGTGCCAGCAGCTTAGGTTCCGGACTCGGGAATGAGCAGTTCTTC
CASSLGSGLGNEQFF
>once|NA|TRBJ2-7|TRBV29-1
TGCAGCGTTGAAACAGCTATAGGTTCCGAGCAGTACTTC
CSVETAIGSEQYF
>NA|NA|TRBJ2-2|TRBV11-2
TGTGCCAGCAGCTTGGGGGATGGGGCCAGAAGGGCCGGGGAGCTGTTTTTT
CASSLGDGARRAGELFF
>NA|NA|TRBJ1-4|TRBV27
TGTGCCAGCAGTTCGAACAGTCCGCAGAATGAAAAACTGTTTTTT
CASSSNSPQNEKLFF
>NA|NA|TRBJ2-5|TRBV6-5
TGTGCCAGCAGTTACCTCTTGGGACTTCAAGAGACCCAGTACTTC
CASSYLLGLQETQYF
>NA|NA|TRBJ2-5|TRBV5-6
TGTGCCAGCAGTATTTACCGCTTGGACCGCCGTGGGGCCCAGTACTTC
CASSIYRLDRRGAQYF
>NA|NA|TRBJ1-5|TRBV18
TGTGCCAGCTCACCCGGGCGCAATCAGCCCCAGCATTTT
CASSPGRNQPQHF
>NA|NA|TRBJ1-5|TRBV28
TGTGCCAGCAGTTTAGGGGGGATGCATCAGCCCCAGCATTTT
CASSLGGMHQPQHF
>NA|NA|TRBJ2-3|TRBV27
TGTGCCAGCAGCGTAGGGCCCGGCACAGATACGCAGTATTTT
CASSVGPGTDTQYF
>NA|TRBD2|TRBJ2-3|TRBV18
TGTGCCAGCTCACCATTTGGGACTAGCGGCGGGAAGGAATTCCCAGATACGCAGTATTTT
CASSPFGTSGGKEFPDTQYF
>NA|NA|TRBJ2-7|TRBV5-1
TGCGCCAGCAGCTTCAACAGGGACGTAGCCTACGAGCAGTACTTC
CASSFNRDVAYEQYF
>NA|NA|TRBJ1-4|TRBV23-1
TGCGCCAGCAGTCCTAAAAAGGGGCCGTTT
CASSPKKGPF
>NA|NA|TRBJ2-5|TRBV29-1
TGCAGCGTTCTCCGGGTTTTGGAGACCCAGTACTTC
CSVLRVLETQYF
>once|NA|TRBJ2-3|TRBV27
TGTGCCAGCAGAACAGAAAGAGGAGGATGGGATACGCAGTATTTT
CASRTERGGWDTQYF
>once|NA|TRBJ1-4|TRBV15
TGTGCCACCAGCTGGCCAACAAACAAAAATGAAAAACTGTTTTTT
CATSWPTNKNEKLFF
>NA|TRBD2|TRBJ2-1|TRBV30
TGTGCCTGGAGTTCTGGACTAGATCATATAGGTGAGCAGTTCTTC
CAWSSGLDHIGEQFF
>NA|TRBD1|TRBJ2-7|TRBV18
TGTGCCAGCTCACCGGGACAGGGGATGTTCGAGCAGTACTTC
CASSPGQGMFEQYF
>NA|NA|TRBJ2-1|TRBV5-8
TGTGCCAGCAGCTCCCGACAATACAATGAGCAGTTCTTC
CASSSRQYNEQFF
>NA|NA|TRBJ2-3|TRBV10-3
TGTGCCATCAGTGAGTCAGCGTCAGATACGCAGTATTTT
CAISESASDTQYF
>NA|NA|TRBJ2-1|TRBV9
TGTGCCAGCAGCGGAACACCTCTGACAGCGGCCGGCTCCTACAATGAGCAGTTCTTC
CASSGTPLTAAGSYNEQFF
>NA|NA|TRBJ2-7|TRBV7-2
TGTGCCAGCAGCTTTCTGAGTAAACCCTACGAGCAGTACTTC
CASSFLSKPYEQYF
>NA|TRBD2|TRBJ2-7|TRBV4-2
TGTGCCAGCAGCCAAGATCGTCTAGCGGCCCTCTTGAACTTC
CASSQDRLAALLNF
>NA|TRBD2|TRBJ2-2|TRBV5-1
TGCGCCAGCAGCCCTCGACTAGCGGGAGGGCCTGAGAGCGGGGAGCTGTTTTTT
CASSPRLAGGPESGELFF
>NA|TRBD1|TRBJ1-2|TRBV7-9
TGTGCCAGCAGCCCGCAGGGGGCACTTGGCTACACCTTC
CASSPQGALGYTF
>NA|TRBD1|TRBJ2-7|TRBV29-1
TGCAGCGTTGAAGAGCCGACAGGGGGTTCCGCCGAGCAGTACTTC
CSVEEPTGGSAEQYF
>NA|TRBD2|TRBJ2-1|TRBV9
TGTGCCAGCAGCGTAGCACTAGCGAGCTTCTATGAGCAGTTCTTC
CASSVALASFYEQFF
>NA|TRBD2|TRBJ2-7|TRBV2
TGTGCCAGCAGCAGCTTAGCGGGAGAGTCCCACGAGCAGTACTTC
CASSSLAGESHEQYF
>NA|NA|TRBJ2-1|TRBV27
TGTGCCAGCGGACCGAGAGGCAGGGTGAGCAATGAGCAGTTCTTC
CASGPRGRVSNEQFF
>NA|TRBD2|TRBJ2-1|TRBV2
TGTGCCAGCAGTGAAAGGACTAGGGTCTACAATGAGCAGTTCTTC
CASSERTRVYNEQFF
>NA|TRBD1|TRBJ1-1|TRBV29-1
TGCAGCGTTGACTCTAAGGGGACAGTTGGGGCTTTCTTT
CSVDSKGTVGAFF
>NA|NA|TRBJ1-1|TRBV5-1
TGCGCCAGCAGCCCTCAGGTTTTTCCCCTCTCGAACACTGAAGCTTTCTTT
CASSPQVFPLSNTEAFF
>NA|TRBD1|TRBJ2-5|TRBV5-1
TGCGCCAGCAGCCCGACAGGGACAGACAAGACCCAGTACTTC
CASSPTGTDKTQYF
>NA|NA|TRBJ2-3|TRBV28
TGTGCCAGTCCCCCTAGCAGCCCAAGCACAGATACGCAGTATTTT
CASPPSSPSTDTQYF
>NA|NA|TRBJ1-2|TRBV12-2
TGTGCAAGTCGCTTAGAAGGTCGGGACAGGGGGAGGTATGGCTACACCTTC
CASRLEGRDRGRYGYTF
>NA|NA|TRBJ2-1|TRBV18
TGTGCCAGCTCACCACCGCGGGGCAGCTCCTACAATGAGCAGTTCTTC
CASSPPRGSSYNEQFF
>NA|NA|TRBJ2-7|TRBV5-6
TGTGCCAGCAGCCTACGGACCGGACAAGAGGGCTCCTACGAGCAGTACTTC
CASSLRTGQEGSYEQYF